This TCR beta chain was recorded in a study of graft-versus-host responses after intestinal transplantation. The method was immunoSEQ multiplex PCR; TCRdb's version includes in-frame clones alone and lacks a portion of them. Of 60,000 to 70,000 clones in the sample, about 89% were seen once. Concerning this clone: Antigen: not known.

Study outcomes and limitations: With peak circulating GvH clone levels came an association with early post-transplant HvG declines.

The CDR3 is 15 amino acids. V shed 0 bases and J shed 4 bases, with 12 bases lying between them. In germline, CDR1 is MGHDK, CDR2 SYGVNS. Graft specimens yielded both intraepithelial and lamina propria lymphocytes. The sequencing used ileum tissue, collected 357 days after transplant. The clonotype originates from a human patient who received an intestinal transplant, so some T cells may come from the graft donor. This sequence joins TRBV25-1 and TRBJ1-1; D might be TRBD1 (6 bases). CDR3 loop: CASSEYGGRGTEAFF. The CDR3 DNA follows: TGTGCCAGCAGTGAATACGGGGGGCGGGGCACTGAAGCTTTCTTT.